The TCR beta chain described here comes from a study of OX40 agonist ivuxolimab in advanced cancers. Study findings and constraints: The average count of expanded clones was higher among CD8+ T cells than among CD4+.

This CDR3 is built from 19 residues. J gave up 9 bases and V 7 bases, and 27 bases lay outside the gene matches. The germline V gene has CDR1 MDHEN and CDR2 SYDVKM. This table comes from immunoSEQ multiplex PCR, and its TCRdb copy is limited to in-frame clones, with some not included. In the table there are some 69,000 clones, about 89% of which are singletons. About this clone: What it recognizes is unknown.

The V and J genes are TRBV28 and TRBJ2-4; 7 positions agree with TRBD1. The TCR was taken from an adult with an advanced solid tumor such as melanoma, head and neck, liver or kidney cancer. The starting material was CD4+ or CD8+ T cells sorted from blood, obtained in a trial of the OX40 agonist ivuxolimab. DNA of the CDR3: TGTGCCAGCACGGGGATGCTTCCCGGGACAGTCCAATCGGCCGGCATTCAGTACTTC. Translation: CASTGMLPGTVQSAGIQYF.